This is a list of T cell receptor beta chains from one sample in a study of cytomegalovirus exposure and HLA in healthy donors. Only in-frame clones appear in the TCRdb table, and some are missing; sequencing was by immunoSEQ multiplex PCR. The table includes about 68,000 clones, around 95% detected once. The sequenced sample consisted of PBMCs. These receptors originate from a man between 18 and 29 years old in good health and CMV-seronegative. CDR3s include the opening cysteine and the closing phenylalanine or tryptophan. A D gene is named only where the DNA matches it firmly. Only some rows state a clone size, as once, few, many or a class for expanded clones.

j_call | d_call | clone_size | v_call | cdr3_nt | cdr3_aa
TRBJ2-7 | TRBD1 | NA | TRBV19 | TGTGCCAGTAGTATCTTAGGGGACAGGGGCTACGAGCAGTACTTC | CASSILGDRGYEQYF
TRBJ1-4 | NA | NA | TRBV14 | TGTGCCAGCAGCCCGAGGACAGCAACTAATGAAAAACTGTTTTTT | CASSPRTATNEKLFF
TRBJ1-5 | NA | NA | TRBV4-1 | TGCGCCAGCAGCCAAGTCGGTAGCAATCAGCCCCAGCATTTT | CASSQVGSNQPQHF
TRBJ1-6 | TRBD1 | NA | TRBV27 | TGTGCCAGCAGTCCCCTAGGGGACAGGGGGCGGTCACCCCTCCACTTT | CASSPLGDRGRSPLHF
TRBJ1-1 | TRBD1 | NA | TRBV4-1 | TGCGCCAGCAGCCAAGATGGGACAGGGGGCATGTGGACTGAAGCTTTCTTT | CASSQDGTGGMWTEAFF
TRBJ2-3 | NA | NA | TRBV7-9 | TGTGCCAGCAACCCGCCAGCGGGCGCTTCTGATACGCAGTATTTT | CASNPPAGASDTQYF
TRBJ2-3 | NA | NA | TRBV5-8 | TGTGCCAGCAGCTTGGCGGTCAGGGGAACAGATACGCAGTATTTT | CASSLAVRGTDTQYF
TRBJ1-2 | NA | once | TRBV30 | TGTGCCTGGAGTGTACGGTTGGGGCAGGACTACACCTTC | CAWSVRLGQDYTF
TRBJ2-7 | NA | NA | TRBV28 | TGTGCCAGCAGTTTAGAGGGAGACCTCGGCGAGCAGTACTTC | CASSLEGDLGEQYF
TRBJ1-1 | TRBD1 | NA | TRBV5-1 | TGCGCCAGCAGCTCACAGGACAGGGCGAACACTGAAGCTTTCTTT | CASSSQDRANTEAFF